The 28 T cell receptor beta chains reported below all come from one sample, sequenced in a study of T cells after yellow fever vaccination. TCRdb independently ran MiXCR on the 5' RACE reads; one entry per CDR3 protein. There are some 390,000 distinct CDR3 sequences in the sample; around 6.4% occur only once, and approximately 15% lies in the top ten. Here the sequenced sample was PBMCs, taken 5 days after the yellow fever booster vaccination. These receptors all stem from a man aged 30 to 39 who received the YFV17D yellow fever vaccine.

This clonotype turned up a few times. V gene TRBV19 combines with J gene TRBJ2-7, with D tentatively TRBD2 (5 bases). The CDR3 length is 17 residues. The germline V gene encodes CDR1 LNHDA and CDR2 SQIVND (reference sequence). Trimming shortened V by 3 bases and J by 3 bases, and 21 bases separated the two germline ends. CDR3 nucleotide sequence: TGTGCCAGTAGTATGAGAACCGGGTCAGGCGGGTACTACGAGCAGTACTTC. This codes for CASSMRTGSGGYYEQYF.

This clonotype appeared many times. The chain's CDR3 is CASTSHKTYEQYF. CDR3 nucleotide sequence: TGTGCCAGCACCAGCCACAAAACCTACGAGCAGTACTTC. The chain links TRBV6-1 to TRBJ2-7; D remains ambiguous. V lost 7 bases, J lost 2 bases, and 12 bases lay in between. This CDR3 region has 13 residues. Germline loops: CDR1 MNHNS, CDR2 SASEGT.

The table lists this clonotype with many counts. The J gene is TRBJ1-3, the V gene TRBV9; D ambiguous. The CDR3 spans 14 residues. In germline, CDR1 is SGDLS, CDR2 YYNGEE. V gave up 1 base and J gave up 0 bases, with 5 bases separating them. DNA for the CDR3: TGTGCCAGCAGCGTACAGAGCTCTGGAAACACCATATATTTT. Amino acids: CASSVQSSGNTIYF.

This clonotype was recorded at least ten times. The V call is TRBV10-2, the J call TRBJ2-7, with TRBD1 identical over 11 bases. The length of the CDR3 is 15 residues. V trimming: 6 bases; J trimming: 0 bases; junction bases outside the gene matches: 4. Germline lookup yields CDR1 WSHSY and CDR2 SAAADI. The DNA of the CDR3 is TGCGCCAGCAGCTCCGGGACAGGGGGCTCCTACGAGCAGTACTTC. Translating it yields CASSSGTGGSYEQYF.

This clonotype has at least ten counts. This sequence joins TRBV7-9 and TRBJ2-5, with TRBD2 matching 10 bases. Trimming removed 1 base from V and 5 bases from J; junction bases left unmatched: 10. The V gene's germline CDR1 is SEHNR and CDR2 FQNEAQ (reference sequence). This CDR3 is built from 17 residues. The DNA of the CDR3 is TGTGCCAGCAGCTTAGGAAGCGGGAGGGCCGGAGGGGAGACCCAGTACTTC. This encodes CASSLGSGRAGGETQYF.

This clonotype was observed many times. The chain employs TRBV9 and TRBJ2-3; maybe TRBD2 (6 bases). This CDR3 has 16 amino acids. Germline CDR1 is SGDLS and CDR2 is YYNGEE. Trimming cost V 3 bases and J 7 bases, with 21 bases left between them. CDR3 DNA: TGTGCCAGCAGCGACCGTAGCGGCGCGGATACAAATACGCAGTATTTT. It translates to CASSDRSGADTNTQYF.

In this sample, this clonotype turned up many times. This rearrangement joins TRBV7-8 to TRBJ2-2; TRBD2 aligns across 7 bases. The germline CDR1 and CDR2 sequences are SGHVS and FQNEAQ. J was trimmed by 0 bases and V by 8 bases; bases with no gene match: 6. CDR3 length equals 15 residues. The CDR3 protein is CASRDYRSNTGELFF. For the CDR3, the DNA is TGTGCCAGCCGGGACTACCGTTCGAACACCGGGGAGCTGTTTTTT.

This chain uses TRBV29-1 with TRBJ2-1, with D unclear. The CDR3 loop spans 12 amino acids. The V end lost 3 bases, the J end lost 9 bases, and 12 bases lay between the germline ends. The V gene's germline CDR1 is SQVTM and CDR2 ANQGSEA. The CDR3 region has the DNA TGCAGCGTTGAGGGCCTCGGAAGTGAGCAGTTCTTC. It specifies CSVEGLGSEQFF.

This clonotype showed up just a few times. V usage is TRBV5-4 and J usage is TRBJ2-2; unclear D gene. This CDR3 spans 15 amino acids. Trimming cost V 4 bases and J 7 bases, with 17 bases left between them. Germline CDR1 is SGHNT and CDR2 is YYREEE (reference sequence). The DNA for the CDR3 is TGTGCCAGCAGCCCCCTCCCGGGTTTGAGCGGGGAGCTGTTTTTT. Translation: CASSPLPGLSGELFF.

The rearrangement joins TRBV2 to TRBJ2-1; the match to TRBD1 covers 9 bases. Germline loops: CDR1 SNHLY, CDR2 FYNNEI. J was trimmed by 6 bases and V by 7 bases; bases with no gene match: 4. CDR3 size: 13 residues. The CDR3 sequence is CASTRTGANEQFF. The CDR3 DNA reads TGTGCCAGCACCCGGACAGGGGCCAATGAGCAGTTCTTC.

The rearrangement joins TRBV7-2 to TRBJ2-7; D call uncertain. Germline CDR1 reads SGHTA; CDR2 reads FQGNSA. The ends were cut back, 2 bases at V and 0 bases at J, with 11 bases in the middle. This CDR3 comprises 15 residues. The CDR3 spells CASSLMSGTSYEQYF. CDR3 DNA: TGTGCCAGCAGCTTAATGTCCGGAACCTCCTACGAGCAGTACTTC.

This clonotype has only a few counts. J is TRBJ1-1 and V is TRBV6-2 or TRBV6-3, with a tentative D call TRBD1 (5 bases). CDR1 MNHEY and CDR2 SVGEGT come from the germline V gene. Trimming shortened V by 6 bases and J by 5 bases, and 13 bases separated the two germline ends. CDR3 size: 13 residues. In DNA form, the CDR3 reads TGTGCCAGCAGGGACCCGGGGGGGACTGAAGCTTTCTTT. This gives the protein CASRDPGGTEAFF.

Many counts were recorded for this clonotype. The rearrangement uses TRBV7-2 and TRBJ2-2; D remains ambiguous. Per the germline V gene, CDR1 is SGHTA and CDR2 is FQGNSA. The CDR3 is 14 residues long. V dropped 6 bases and J dropped 1 base, with 9 bases sitting between them. Written as DNA, the CDR3 is TGTGCCAGCAGTCATGACGGGAACACCGGGGAGCTGTTTTTT. Encoded protein: CASSHDGNTGELFF.

This clonotype was detected many times. V and J are TRBV6-1 and TRBJ2-4; TRBD2 matches 8 bases. V was clipped by 6 bases and J by 4 bases; unmatched bases: 20. Germline assignment: CDR1 MNHNS and CDR2 SASEGT. This CDR3 spans 19 amino acids. The CDR3 coding sequence is TGTGCCAGCAGCGGGAGGAACCGAGGGACTAGAGACCTGAAAAACATTCAGTACTTC. It specifies CASSGRNRGTRDLKNIQYF.

In DNA form, the CDR3 reads TGTGCCAGCAGCCCCGGTAGTAGCGGGAAAGCCACAGATACGCAGTATTTT. Residues: CASSPGSSGKATDTQYF. The rearrangement joins TRBV7-6 to TRBJ2-3; 8 nucleotides align to TRBD2. The CDR3 is made up of 17 amino acids. V was clipped by 5 bases and J by 2 bases; unmatched bases: 12. Germline CDR1 is SGHVS and CDR2 is FNYEAQ.

This clonotype was recorded a few times. The chain is built from TRBV12-3 or TRBV12-4 and TRBJ2-5; 9 bases agree with TRBD2. This CDR3 is 13 amino acids long. V shed 7 bases and J 4 bases; nucleotides not matched to a gene: 4. Written as DNA, the CDR3 is TGTGCCAGCACCCTACTAGCGGGAGAGACCCAGTACTTC. Translation gives CASTLLAGETQYF.

In this sample, this clonotype turned up a few times. This sequence joins TRBV7-2 and TRBJ2-3; D unclear. Germline loops: CDR1 SGHTA, CDR2 FQGNSA. The CDR3 runs 17 residues. V was pared by 4 bases and J by 0 bases, with 17 bases between. CDR3 loop: CASSSYPTRYSTDTQYF. CDR3 bases: TGTGCCAGCAGCTCCTACCCTACACGGTACAGCACAGATACGCAGTATTTT. Looking up the rest from reference TRBV7-2 and TRBJ2-3 gives the full variable domain: GAGVSQSPSNKVTEKGKDVELRCDPISGHTALYWYRQSLGQGLEFLIYFQGNSAPDKSGLPSDRFSAERTGGSVSTLTIQRTQQEDSAVYLCASSSYPTRYSTDTQYFGPGTRLTVL.

This clonotype appeared a few times. The CDR3 region is CASAPAGVNTGELFF. CDR3 coding DNA: TGCGCCAGCGCCCCCGCCGGCGTGAACACCGGGGAGCTGTTTTTT. This chain links TRBV5-1 with TRBJ2-2; no firm D call. Germline values: CDR1 SGHRS, CDR2 YFSETQ. This CDR3 has 15 amino acids. V lost 7 bases and J 1 base, leaving 14 bases between the germline ends.

This clonotype was counted only a few times. The rearrangement uses TRBV24-1 and TRBJ2-1, with 12 bases fitting TRBD2. J lost 7 bases, V lost 5 bases, and 5 bases had no gene match. Germline V gene data show CDR1 as KGHDR and CDR2 as SFDVKD. The CDR3 length is 15 residues. This CDR3 is CATSGLGLAGNEQFF. DNA for the CDR3: TGTGCCACCAGTGGGCTAGGACTAGCGGGAAATGAGCAGTTCTTC.

This chain joins TRBV20-1 and TRBJ2-1; no definite D call. This CDR3 is built from 15 residues. From germline, CDR1 is DFQATT and CDR2 SNEGSKA (reference sequence). Trimming left V 2 bases short and J 7 bases short, with 18 bases between. CDR3 DNA: TGCAGTGCTAGATCACGAAGGAGTGGGGTGAATGAGCAGTTCTTC. It is translated as CSARSRRSGVNEQFF.

This clonotype appeared many times. This chain joins TRBV7-2 and TRBJ2-3, with D perhaps matching TRBD1 (6 bases). The ends were cut back, 7 bases at V and 4 bases at J, with 15 bases in the middle. The V gene's germline CDR1 is SGHTA and CDR2 FQGNSA. The CDR3 totals 14 residues. CDR3 coding DNA: TGTGCCAGCACCCCCCGTGGGGGCCCAGATACGCAGTATTTT. Translated, it gives CASTPRGGPDTQYF.

This clonotype was detected a few times. The V call is TRBV30, the J call TRBJ1-2, with 7 bases fitting TRBD1. This CDR3 has 14 amino acids. The J segment lost 6 bases and the V segment lost 0 bases, leaving 7 bases of the junction unmatched. Per the germline V gene, CDR1 is GTSNPN and CDR2 is SVGIG (reference sequence). The CDR3, as DNA: TGTGCCTGGAGTGTCCTGACAGGGCAACATGGCTACACCTTC. This gives the protein CAWSVLTGQHGYTF.

This chain joins TRBV3-1 and TRBJ2-7; TRBD1 aligns across 9 bases. CDR1 LGHDT and CDR2 YNNKEL come from the germline V gene (reference sequence). With 4 bases clipped from V and 5 bases from J, the junction kept 6 bases outside the gene matches. This CDR3 region has 14 residues. The CDR3, as DNA: TGTGCCAGCAGCCCTCGGGGACAGGGAAACGAGCAGTACTTC. This codes for CASSPRGQGNEQYF.

Many counts were recorded for this clonotype. The J gene is TRBJ2-7, the V gene TRBV25-1, with TRBD1 identical over 8 bases. The J segment lost 3 bases and the V segment lost 4 bases, leaving 8 bases of the junction unmatched. This CDR3 has 15 amino acids. Germline V CDR1 and CDR2: MGHDK, SYGVNS. DNA for the CDR3: TGTGCCAGCAGTGTCCCCGGACAGGGAAGCTACGAGCAGTACTTC. Translated, it gives CASSVPGQGSYEQYF.

This clonotype has at least ten counts. This chain connects TRBV7-2 to TRBJ2-7; 16 bases line up with TRBD2. Germline V lookup: CDR1 SGHTA, CDR2 FQGNSA. CDR3 length: 16 residues. V was clipped by 2 bases and J by 9 bases; unmatched bases: 7. The CDR3 DNA follows: TGTGCCAGCAGCTTACAGGGACTAGCGGGAGGGCAGGGGCAGTACTTC. Its protein is CASSLQGLAGGQGQYF.

The chain couples TRBV29-1 to TRBJ1-2, with D unresolved. Germline V gives CDR1 SQVTM, CDR2 ANQGSEA. V was pared by 7 bases and J by 8 bases, with 17 bases between. This CDR3 has 12 residues. The CDR3 DNA reads TGCAGCGCCAACCCGGGCCCTGGGGGCTACACCTTC. It is translated as CSANPGPGGYTF.

This clonotype appeared many times. The chain carries TRBV12-3 or TRBV12-4 and TRBJ2-3; the match to TRBD2 covers 9 bases. The CDR3 contains 15 residues. Unmatched junction bases numbered 6, after V lost 6 bases and J lost 2 bases. CDR3 coding DNA: TGTGCCAGCAGGCTGACTAGCGGACACACAGATACGCAGTATTTT. Its translation is CASRLTSGHTDTQYF.

V usage is TRBV11-2 and J usage is TRBJ2-1; perhaps TRBD2 as D (5 bases). The germline gives CDR1 SGHAT, CDR2 FQNNGV. The germline V and J ends were trimmed by 5 bases and 10 bases, with 15 bases remaining between them. The CDR3 consists of 13 residues. In DNA, the CDR3 is TGTGCCAGCAGCCCGGTCGGGATCGGCGAGCAGTTCTTC. Translating gives CASSPVGIGEQFF.